This TCR beta chain was retrieved from a study of blood T cell repertoires in COVID-19. Profiled with immunoSEQ multiplex PCR; TCRdb holds only in-frame clones, not every one. The data show roughly 300,000 clones, roughly 83% seen once. The receptor was derived from a woman between 45 and 65 years old with acute or convalescent COVID-19. Sequencing was carried out using peripheral blood.

The CDR3 region has the DNA TGCGCCAGCAGCTTGGTACCAGGGTACCAAGAGACCCAGTACTTC. Residues: CASSLVPGYQETQYF. The V gene is TRBV5-1, the J gene TRBJ2-5, with D possibly being TRBD1 (5 bases). The CDR3 covers 15 residues. The V end lost 0 bases, the J end lost 0 bases, and 9 bases lay between the germline ends. Germline CDR1 reads SGHRS; CDR2 reads YFSETQ.